The entry below describes one TCR beta chain. The clone's antigen remains unknown. There are no base qualities to consult, and no much larger clone falls within one base. This record comes from a study of cytomegalovirus exposure and HLA in healthy donors (TCRdb year 2017). Background on the whole study: According to an earlier analysis of 587 of the donors, about 179 million T cells yielded 95 million to 140 million unique TCR beta sequences and 276 Gb of sequence data. The T cell repertoires of several hundred subjects were profiled by immunosequencing and related to cytomegalovirus serostatus. Rather than using new phenotypic data, the later analysis identified candidate immune exposures from TCR beta sequences and from how often those sequences occurred across donors. An earlier analysis of approximately 500 of the donors applied high-throughput TCR beta sequencing to assess whether each TCR beta V gene segment acted as functional or pseudogenic. Among some 400 genotyped donors of the cohort, an average of around 220,000 unique TCR beta nucleotide sequences was sequenced per donor, of which approximately 18% were non-productive. Genome-wide SNP genotypes for about three fifths of the roughly 700 donors were used in a later genetic analysis, which treated that subset as a discovery cohort. All discovery cohort repertoires had been generated on a single sequencing platform. Roughly five DR-DQ haplotypes were handled as single units for association and clustering because linkage in the cohort was strong. Donor age, sex, ethnicity and CMV serostatus were compiled together with the repertoire data. Along with the approximately 600-subject first cohort, a separate validation cohort of over a hundred different subjects was used. Both class I and class II loci were covered by HLA typing, at four-digit resolution. The number of typed donors differed by locus: about 629-640 for A, B, C, DRB1 and DQB1; approximately 540 for DQA1; 600 to 610 for DPA1; and around 470 for DPB1. A later analysis re-examined previously published TCR beta repertoires from roughly 720 donors and added high-resolution HLA genotyping to investigate patterns of TCR occurrence. The aim of the study was to test whether cataloging public T cell receptors could identify signatures of past pathogen exposure. An early release that covered fewer than 750 HLA-typed donors contained about 300 gigabases of sequencing data and 65 million to 100 million unique TCR sequences. Of the roughly 400 genotyped donors, more than 75% were placed in the genetic ancestry cluster associated with self-reported Caucasian donors. High-throughput TCR immunosequencing, statistical association of individual TCRs with disease status, and machine learning were combined to predict cytomegalovirus infection status. Study-level results and caveats: The 87-base-pair reads could not distinguish some IMGT-functional V segments, including TRBV6-2 and TRBV6-3, so those segments were excluded. At a false discovery rate of 0.05, a later analysis linked 15,000 to 20,000 TCR beta sequences to specific HLA alleles. A total of 150 to 200 TCR beta chains were listed by the study as associated with cytomegalovirus. In a later genetic analysis, a missense DCLRE1C variant was associated with V-gene and J-gene trimming of TCR beta chains, and the association was replicated in an independent cohort. In an earlier analysis of approximately 590 of the donors, most TCR beta V segments appeared in productive rearrangements about 87% or about 30% of the time, broadly matching IMGT annotations. A later analysis found that HLA-associated TCR beta chains were more clonally expanded and had lower generation probabilities than equally common non-associated chains. Because counts were too low, about 15 rarely observed V segments, including chromosome 9 orphons, were left out of the earlier analysis of a few hundred of the donors. Correlated functional status among segregating V segments might be attributable to linkage disequilibrium, but an unknown experimental factor could not be ruled out. Because HLA typing was missing for some donors at each locus, association tests included only the typed subset. A few of the identified cytomegalovirus-associated TCR beta chains were confirmed in vitro to be specific for cytomegalovirus antigens. The classifier was reported to diagnose cytomegalovirus status with high specificity and sensitivity in both the original and validation cohorts. Immune exposure information for the cohort was limited to CMV serostatus. The presence/absence analyses assumed that sequencing depth was roughly uniform across donors, and that assumption may not be true. When HLA alleles, especially DR and DQ, strongly co-occurred, TCR associations were difficult to assign to individual alleles. The authors suggested that the approach could potentially be generalized to other disease states and immunological phenotypes. In a later analysis, most CMV-associated TCR beta chains were found to appear HLA-restricted, with HLA associations seemingly driven largely by CMV exposure. A further reported finding was that TCR beta sequences accurately predicted the HLA-A and HLA-B alleles for most subjects in the first cohort. The cohort was sequenced for TCR beta chains only, and without alpha or paired-chain data the features that could be detected were limited. The sequencing pipeline was judged likely to have produced a cluster of highly shared sequence variants as a technical artifact. In a later genetic analysis, fewer N-insertions in productive TCRs were reported among donors in an Asian-associated ancestry cluster than the roughly 670-donor mean. In a later analysis, several top co-occurrence clusters were reported to appear linked to parvovirus B19, influenza, CMV and Epstein-Barr virus. In a later analysis, the rate of TCR association differed among HLA loci, with DRB1 alleles having the most associated TCRs and HLA-C alleles having the fewest. Across donors, most TCR sequences were observed very rarely, whereas some public TCRs were present in many individuals.

Trimming at the junction amounts to 3 bases on V and 2 bases on J, and the germline ends lie 10 bases apart. From the cysteine up to the phenylalanine, the CDR3 has a length of 14 residues. CDR3 DNA is the only sequence kept; it has 42 bases, read in frame from the first base. For CDR1 and CDR2, the germline V gene lists SGHTA and FQGNSA. Receptor amplification or capture employed the immunoSEQ multiplex PCR assay. For the multiplex PCR, a mixture combining 60 forward primers for TCR Vbeta segments and 13 reverse primers for TCR Jbeta segments was used. A multiplex PCR assay on genomic DNA amplified the CDR3 region of rearranged TCR beta genes. The Illumina HiSeq System was used to sequence the amplified TCR beta libraries as 87-base-pair reads. The original pipeline was this. A later analysis counted tens of millions of unique TCR beta chains across the 500 to 850 repertoires, and some 11 million of these chains were shared by at least two donors. A nearest-neighbor algorithm error-corrected the raw reads and collapsed the reads into unique sequences, merging closely related sequences to remove PCR and sequencing errors. To assign V, D and J gene segments, CDR3 sequences were aligned to IMGT reference sequences. Each retained sequence needed at least a six-nucleotide match to both a V gene segment and a J gene segment. Rearrangements were classified as productive when the CDR3 lacked stop codons and remained in frame with V and J, and all other rearrangements were classified as non-productive. CDR3 was defined by IMGT convention, running from the second conserved V-encoded cysteine to the conserved J-encoded phenylalanine. In an earlier analysis of just under 600 of the donors, sequences lacking an unambiguous match to a single V gene segment were excluded. In an earlier analysis of more than 500 of the donors, a V segment was called functional when productive rearrangements were above 56.7%, and segregating when the standard deviation between donors exceeded 5%. A statistical classification framework was developed to diagnose cytomegalovirus status using the catalog of TCR beta chain sequences. A later analysis assigned V and J genes by comparing TCR nucleotide sequences with IMGT/GENE-DB human TR gene sequences. The TCRdist pipeline was used in a later analysis to assign CDR3 sequences and most-parsimonious VDJ recombination scenarios. In a later analysis, every TCR beta chain was defined by the combination of its CDR3 amino acid sequence and its V-gene family, and reads without a unique V-gene family were dropped. A later analysis removed several hundred highly shared, low-generation-probability nucleotide sequences to deal with suspected cross-contamination and a sequencing artifact. In a later analysis, a clonal expansion index for each public chain was calculated from normalized within-repertoire ranks of inferred template counts. A later analysis computed generation probabilities with a VDJ recombination model fitted to out-of-frame rearrangements, and checked the results against IGoR. In a later analysis, TCR-TCR, TCR-HLA and TCR-CMV co-occurrence was scored with hypergeometric tests, and a repertoire-size bias correction was applied to TCR pairs. To estimate false discovery rates, a later analysis permuted the HLA or CMV assignments 20 times. In a later analysis, co-occurring TCRs were grouped using DBSCAN, and TCRdist sequence similarity was added for clustering within HLA-allele-positive subsets. For co-occurrence clustering, repertoires with fewer than 30,000 or more than 120,000 public chains were excluded, along with four or five repertoires with anomalous nucleotide sharing. TCRdb carries this immuneACCESS record with in-frame sequences only. Its versions omit some clonotypes, under half of them owing to an unresolved V gene in the studies checked, with the rest unexplained. V and J calls and clone size follow that table, whereas D and trimming were derived from the DNA. The sample data list more than 150,000 clones, and 80% to 85% of these were observed just once. The top ten hold about 0.25% of the sample.

The cohort was made up of about 670 healthy bone marrow donors. All cohort members were sampled while nominally healthy, although unrecorded immune exposures were likely present. The donor tested CMV seronegative, placing the donor among the roughly 340 seronegative members of the cohort. A peripheral blood sample was provided by each donor, and peripheral blood mononuclear cells were used for TCR beta sequencing. The Qiagen DNeasy Blood Extraction Kit was used to extract genomic DNA from the blood cell samples. The sequenced sample consisted of PBMCs. This receptor chain uses TRBV7-2 and TRBJ1-2, with the D segment identity uncertain. This clonotype originated in a boy aged 5-17 years in good health and CMV-seronegative. The CDR3 corresponds to CASSLVGKNYGYTF. The nucleotides read TGTGCCAGCAGCTTGGTGGGCAAGAACTATGGCTACACCTTC.